This passage covers 7 T cell receptor beta chains from one sample sequenced in a study of chemoradiotherapy in HPV16-positive cancers (dated by TCRdb to between 2020 and 2023). The library was produced with the immunoSEQ multiplex PCR assay. TCRdb obtained this table from immuneACCESS and retained in-frame rearrangements with V and J assigned. These tables miss some clones; where compared with another copy, unresolved V genes account for less than half of the shortfall, and the remainder is unexplained. This sample has about 39,000 clones in its table, and around 82% of those were observed once. The ten largest clonotypes hold 4.5% to 5.5% of the sample. The sample here was blood, taken from a patient who underwent chemoradiotherapy. Receptors were obtained from a human donor with HPV-associated anogenital cancer.

The chain uses TRBV7-3 and TRBJ1-1; D possibly corresponds to TRBD1 (5 bases). The CDR3 is made up of 14 amino acids. The ends were cut back, 6 bases at V and 6 bases at J, with 17 bases in the middle. Germline V gene sequence: CDR1 SGHTA, CDR2 FQGTGA. Here the CDR3 DNA reads TGTGCCAGCAGTCCCTCGGGGGGTCTGGCTGAAGCTTTCTTT. It translates to CASSPSGGLAEAFF.

CDR3 sequence reads: CASRHRTGPVAFF. CDR3 in DNA: TGCGCCAGCAGACACCGGACAGGCCCAGTGGCTTTCTTT. The rearrangement uses TRBV10-1 and TRBJ1-1; 7 bases match TRBD1. The V gene end was trimmed by 6 bases and the J gene end by 11 bases; junction bases not matched to a gene: 12. The CDR3 loop spans 13 amino acids. CDR1 and CDR2 from the germline V gene are WNHNN and SYGVQD (reference sequence).

The chain links TRBV7-2 to TRBJ2-5; a possible D gene is TRBD1 (6 bases). CDR3 length equals 13 residues. From germline, CDR1 is SGHTA and CDR2 FQGNSA. The V gene lost 3 bases and the J gene lost 4 bases, with 9 bases spanning the gap. This CDR3 reads CASSFQGLETQYF. DNA of the CDR3: TGTGCCAGCAGCTTTCAGGGGTTAGAGACCCAGTACTTC.

The CDR3 spells CASSDPVGTAGNTIYF. In DNA form, the CDR3 reads TGTGCCAGCAGTGACCCTGTGGGGACAGCCGGAAACACCATATATTTT. The rearrangement links TRBV25-1 to TRBJ1-3; TRBD1 aligns across 7 bases. CDR1 MGHDK and CDR2 SYGVNS come from the germline V gene. With 3 bases clipped from V and 4 bases from J, the junction kept 9 bases outside the gene matches. This CDR3 spans 16 amino acids.

The chain combines TRBV25-1 with TRBJ1-2, with 9 nucleotides matching TRBD1. The CDR3 totals 13 residues. The V segment lost 4 bases and the J segment 5 bases; nucleotides outside the gene matches: 2. Germline V gives CDR1 MGHDK, CDR2 SYGVNS. The CDR3 loop reads CASSADRGYGYTF. The DNA for the CDR3 is TGTGCCAGCAGTGCCGACAGGGGGTATGGCTACACCTTC.

The V call is TRBV5-1, the J call TRBJ2-3; weak D call: TRBD2 (5 bases). This CDR3 is 14 amino acids long. CDR1 is SGHRS, CDR2 YFSETQ, per germline. The ends were cut back, 4 bases at V and 0 bases at J, with 9 bases in the middle. The chain's CDR3 is CASSEGSSTDTQYF. The CDR3 coding sequence is TGCGCCAGCAGCGAGGGATCTAGCACAGATACGCAGTATTTT.

V is TRBV7-2 and J is TRBJ1-2; 8 positions match TRBD1. J gave up 4 bases and V 7 bases, and 8 bases lay outside the gene matches. The germline V gene has CDR1 SGHTA and CDR2 FQGNSA. The CDR3 extends over 14 amino acids. The CDR3 loop is CASTDGQGVYGYTF. The CDR3 region has the DNA TGTGCCAGCACCGACGGACAGGGTGTCTATGGCTACACCTTC.